These 13 T cell receptor beta chains originate from one sample sequenced in a study of T cell responses to AZD1222 COVID-19 vaccine. Method: immunoSEQ multiplex PCR; TCRdb's copy keeps in-frame clones and lacks some. The table lists 180,000 or so clones, roughly 91% of them singletons, with under 1.1% in the top ten. Material: peripheral blood, obtained 28 days after the second dose of the MenACWY control vaccine. These receptor sequences come from an adult who received the MenACWY meningococcal vaccine as a control.

The chain is built from TRBV7-9 and TRBJ2-7; the D gene is possibly TRBD1 (7 bases). V was cut by 3 bases and J by 5 bases, with 14 bases left in between. There are 14 residues in the CDR3. Germline CDR1 is SEHNR and CDR2 is FQNEAQ (reference sequence). The CDR3 nucleotides are TGTGCCAGCAGCTTCGGAGGGGGCTTTGACGAGCAGTACTTC. It encodes CASSFGGGFDEQYF.

This chain links TRBV4-3 with TRBJ1-3; perhaps TRBD1 as D (6 bases). V was clipped by 1 base and J by 1 base, with 11 bases between them. The CDR3 covers 16 residues. Per germline, CDR1 LGHNA and CDR2 YSLEER. The CDR3 DNA reads TGCGCCAGCAGCCAAGTCGGGGGGGCATCTGGAAACACCATATATTTT. Protein product: CASSQVGGASGNTIYF.

The rearrangement joins TRBV28 to TRBJ1-5; D is ambiguous. Trimming removed 7 bases from V and 8 bases from J, with 12 bases in between. Germline CDR1 and CDR2: MDHEN and SYDVKM. CDR3 length: 12 residues. The CDR3 sequence: CASTVAIKPQHF. In nucleotides, the CDR3 is TGTGCCAGCACGGTGGCGATTAAGCCCCAGCATTTT.

This chain connects TRBV7-2 to TRBJ1-3; TRBD1 might be the D (5 bases). Germline-derived CDR1 and CDR2 are SGHTA and FQGNSA. The length of the CDR3 is 14 residues. Trimming removed 0 bases from V and 5 bases from J, with 8 bases in between. The chain's CDR3 is CASSLAQGRNTIYF. In DNA form, the CDR3 reads TGTGCCAGCAGCTTAGCCCAGGGACGAAACACCATATATTTT.

This clone was seen a single time. CDR3 nucleotides: TGCGCCAGCAGCCGGGAGATAGGGAGTGACGAGCAGTACTTC. Protein sequence: CASSREIGSDEQYF. This rearrangement joins TRBV4-1 to TRBJ2-7, with a weak D call TRBD2 (5 bases). The ends were cut back, 4 bases at V and 5 bases at J, with 15 bases in the middle. Germline assignment: CDR1 MGHRA and CDR2 YSYEKL. This CDR3 has 14 residues.

The chain combines TRBV5-5 with TRBJ1-2; 9 bases align to TRBD1. There are 14 residues in the CDR3. J lost 8 bases, V lost 0 bases, and 5 bases had no gene match. Germline values: CDR1 SGHKS, CDR2 YYEKEE (reference sequence). CDR3 loop: CASSLAGTGSGYTF. The CDR3, as DNA: TGTGCCAGCAGCTTGGCCGGGACAGGGAGCGGCTACACCTTC.

This chain connects TRBV6-5 to TRBJ1-2; no clear D gene. The CDR3 totals 13 residues. V lost 2 bases to trimming and J lost 8 bases, with 12 bases between them. CDR1 and CDR2 from the germline V gene are MNHEY and SVGAGI. The CDR3 DNA reads TGTGCCAGCAGTTACGCCGCCGGAACGGGCTACACCTTC. Its protein product is CASSYAAGTGYTF.

The chain has TRBV10-3 and TRBJ1-1; no clear D. This CDR3 has 15 residues. The V and J ends lost 5 bases and 1 base respectively, with 14 bases between them. Germline loops: CDR1 ENHRY, CDR2 SYGVKD. For the CDR3, the DNA is TGTGCCATCAGTAGGCCTCCGACGGAGAACACTGAAGCTTTCTTT. Amino acids: CAISRPPTENTEAFF.

The rearrangement joins TRBV18 to TRBJ1-1; 8 nucleotides match TRBD1. V gave up 3 bases and J gave up 10 bases; unmatched junction bases: 7. Germline loops: CDR1 KGHSH, CDR2 LQKENI. The length of the CDR3 is 13 residues. CDR3 sequence reads: CASSPGQGVGAFF. The CDR3 DNA reads TGTGCCAGCTCACCCGGACAGGGTGTCGGAGCTTTCTTT.

The chain has TRBV5-1 and TRBJ1-2; possible D gene TRBD1, 5 bases. Germline CDR1 and CDR2: SGHRS and YFSETQ. V shed 4 bases and J shed 6 bases, with 16 bases lying between them. This CDR3 contains 14 residues. The CDR3: CASSHTTVGDGYTF. The CDR3 DNA sequence: TGCGCCAGCAGCCACACAACAGTAGGGGATGGCTACACCTTC.

The chain combines TRBV6-7 with TRBJ1-1, with D hard to call. TRBV6-7 is noted as an ORF with a role that remains uncertain. This CDR3 comprises 11 residues. V was clipped by 2 bases and J by 6 bases, with 4 bases between them. CDR3 region: CASSYRAEAFF. CDR3 sequence (DNA): TGTGCCAGCAGTTACCGAGCTGAAGCTTTCTTT.

The chain employs TRBV4-1 and TRBJ1-5; D is uncertain. In germline, CDR1 is MGHRA, CDR2 YSYEKL. The germline V and J ends were trimmed by 4 bases and 1 base, with 14 bases remaining between them. There are 16 residues in the CDR3. The CDR3 DNA follows: TGCGCCAGCAGCCGCTTAATGCGTGGAAGCAATCAGCCCCAGCATTTT. Its protein product is CASSRLMRGSNQPQHF.

This clone has just one count. J is TRBJ1-1 and V is TRBV28; 11 bases are a match to TRBD1. This CDR3 is 15 amino acids long. Per germline, CDR1 MDHEN and CDR2 SYDVKM. V shed 2 bases and J 7 bases; nucleotides not matched to a gene: 6. The CDR3 nucleotides read TGTGCCAGCAGTTTACGCGGACAGGGGGCGGTTGAAGCTTTCTTT. It encodes CASSLRGQGAVEAFF. Supplemented by reference TRBV28 and TRBJ1-1, the full variable domain reads DVKVTQSSRYLVKRTGEKVFLECVQDMDHENMFWYRQDPGLGLRLIYFSYDVKMKEKGDIPEGYSVSREKKERFSLILESASTNQTSMYLCASSLRGQGAVEAFFGQGTRLTVV.